The rows below give T cell receptor beta chains drawn from one sample of a study of siplizumab effects on memory and regulatory T cells. The protocol was immunoSEQ multiplex PCR, while the TCRdb copy is restricted to in-frame clones and leaves out a portion. This sample yields about 100,000 clones, of which approximately 90% are seen a single time; around 0.7% belongs to the top ten. Sequencing was done on a sample of Tregs sorted from blood. Receptor source: a human donor in good health. The CDR3 runs from the conserved cysteine through the conserved F or W. A D gene is named only where the DNA matches it firmly. A row's size may be missing; if present it is once, few, many or a size class.

J: TRBJ2-5
V: TRBV15
D: .
size: .
CDR3: CATSRDISGLGETQYF
DNA: TGTGCCACCAGCAGAGATATTAGCGGCCTGGGGGAGACCCAGTACTTC

J: TRBJ2-7
V: TRBV7-2
D: .
size: .
CDR3: CASSLNLYEQYF
DNA: TGTGCCAGCAGCTTAAACCTCTACGAGCAGTACTTC

J: TRBJ1-4
V: TRBV6-5
D: TRBD1
size: .
CDR3: CASRLQGYEGEKLFF
DNA: TGTGCCAGCAGACTACAGGGGTACGAGGGTGAAAAACTGTTTTTT

J: TRBJ2-2
V: TRBV30
D: TRBD1
size: .
CDR3: CAWSVPLGRGPTGELFF
DNA: TGTGCCTGGAGTGTACCCTTGGGCAGGGGGCCCACCGGGGAGCTGTTTTTT

J: TRBJ2-1
V: TRBV9
D: TRBD2
size: .
CDR3: CASSVTYTSGSSYNEQFF
DNA: TGTGCCAGCAGCGTAACCTACACTAGCGGGAGCTCCTACAATGAGCAGTTCTTC

J: TRBJ1-2
V: TRBV5-6
D: .
size: .
CDR3: CASTGFYGYTF
DNA: TGTGCCAGCACCGGATTTTATGGCTACACCTTC

J: TRBJ2-7
V: TRBV11-2
D: TRBD1
size: .
CDR3: CASSLDGQGDDEQYF
DNA: TGTGCCAGCAGCTTAGATGGGCAGGGGGATGACGAGCAGTACTTC

J: TRBJ2-3
V: TRBV7-2
D: TRBD2
size: .
CDR3: CASSLLGLAATDTQYF
DNA: TGTGCCAGCAGCTTACTGGGACTAGCGGCCACAGATACGCAGTATTTT

J: TRBJ2-7
V: TRBV6-1
D: TRBD1
size: once
CDR3: CASRGDSKTYEQYF
DNA: TGTGCCAGCAGAGGGGACAGTAAAACCTACGAGCAGTACTTC

J: TRBJ2-3
V: TRBV7-9
D: .
size: .
CDR3: CASTYYTDTQYF
DNA: TGTGCCAGCACCTATTACACAGATACGCAGTATTTT

J: TRBJ2-7
V: TRBV2
D: .
size: .
CDR3: CASTVDQGPYEQYF
DNA: TGTGCCAGCACAGTCGATCAGGGTCCCTACGAGCAGTACTTC

J: TRBJ2-2
V: TRBV19
D: .
size: .
CDR3: CASSPFGFGAGELFF
DNA: TGTGCCAGTAGTCCGTTTGGCTTTGGAGCCGGGGAGCTGTTTTTT

J: TRBJ1-1
V: TRBV6-5
D: .
size: .
CDR3: CASSYSAEPNTEAFF
DNA: TGTGCCAGCAGTTACTCGGCCGAGCCAAACACTGAAGCTTTCTTT

J: TRBJ2-5
V: TRBV18
D: TRBD2
size: .
CDR3: CASSPVRGAQYF
DNA: TGTGCCAGCTCACCAGTCCGGGGGGCCCAGTACTTC

J: TRBJ2-1
V: TRBV7-9
D: .
size: .
CDR3: CASSLPYNEQFF
DNA: TGTGCCAGCAGCTTACCGTACAATGAGCAGTTCTTC

J: TRBJ1-2
V: TRBV2
D: .
size: .
CDR3: CASSPDGLNYGYTF
DNA: TGTGCCAGCAGCCCGGACGGACTTAACTATGGCTACACCTTC

J: TRBJ2-1
V: TRBV5-6
D: .
size: .
CDR3: CASSLTVVNEQFF
DNA: TGTGCCAGCAGCTTGACAGTCGTTAATGAGCAGTTCTTC

J: TRBJ2-3
V: TRBV7-9
D: .
size: .
CDR3: CASSQFSTGSGDTQYF
DNA: TGTGCCAGCAGCCAATTCTCTACGGGGAGTGGAGATACGCAGTATTTT

J: TRBJ2-6
V: TRBV27
D: .
size: .
CDR3: CASSSIGTGSSGANVLTF
DNA: TGTGCCAGCAGTTCCATTGGTACAGGGAGCTCTGGGGCCAACGTCCTGACTTTC

J: TRBJ1-4
V: TRBV5-1
D: .
size: .
CDR3: CASSPGQINEKLFF
DNA: TGCGCCAGCAGCCCCGGACAGATTAATGAAAAACTGTTTTTT

J: TRBJ1-2
V: TRBV19
D: .
size: .
CDR3: CASRAGTSYGYTF
DNA: TGTGCCAGTAGGGCAGGGACCAGCTATGGCTACACCTTC